The 19 T cell receptor beta chains reported below all come from one sample, sequenced in a study of blood T cell repertoires in COVID-19. Assay used: immunoSEQ multiplex PCR; TCRdb lists only in-frame clones, some missing. This sample has fewer than 60,000 clones, with about 90% found just once. Source material: peripheral blood. The receptors stem from a man older than 75 with active or convalescent COVID-19.

The rearrangement uses TRBV7-2 and TRBJ2-7; 7 bases agree with TRBD1. The V gene's germline CDR1 is SGHTA and CDR2 FQGNSA. The CDR3 consists of 15 residues. Trimming at V came to 4 bases and at J to 0 bases, leaving 6 bases not matched to a gene. CDR3 nucleotides: TGTGCCAGCAGCTCCGGGACAGCCTACTCCTACGAGCAGTACTTC. The encoded protein is CASSSGTAYSYEQYF.

V is TRBV6-1 and J is TRBJ1-5; the D gene is possibly TRBD1 (5 bases). Germline V gene data show CDR1 as MNHNS and CDR2 as SASEGT. This CDR3 comprises 14 residues. V dropped 1 base and J dropped 6 bases, with 10 bases sitting between them. CDR3 DNA sequence: TGTGCCAGCAGTGAAGAGGAGGGACCTCAGCCCCAGCATTTT. Translated: CASSEEEGPQPQHF.

The rearrangement joins TRBV15 to TRBJ2-2, with 10 positions matching TRBD2. CDR3 length equals 15 residues. Germline lookup yields CDR1 LNHNV and CDR2 YYDKDF (reference sequence). J was trimmed by 6 bases and V by 6 bases; bases with no gene match: 7. The CDR3 coding sequence is TGTGCCACCAGGGCTTTAGGACTAGCGGCCGGGGAGCTGTTTTTT. This translates into CATRALGLAAGELFF.

The V and J genes are TRBV2 and TRBJ1-6; 10 nucleotides match TRBD1. V dropped 5 bases and J dropped 5; count of bases not matched to a gene: 3. CDR1 SNHLY and CDR2 FYNNEI come from the germline V gene. The CDR3 has 15 amino acids. Here the CDR3 reads CASSLGTGDNSPLHF. The CDR3 DNA follows: TGTGCCAGCAGTCTCGGGACAGGGGATAATTCACCCCTCCACTTT.

The chain recombines TRBV12-3 or TRBV12-4 with TRBJ2-3, with D hard to call. The CDR3 is 13 residues long. Between the trimmed V and J ends, which lost 6 bases and 5 bases, there was a span of 12 bases. CDR3 nucleotide sequence: TGTGCCAGCAGCCCGTCGAGGTTAGATACGCAGTATTTT. It specifies CASSPSRLDTQYF.

This clone was detected once. The chain carries TRBV11-2 and TRBJ1-2, with a weak D call TRBD1 (5 bases). The V end lost 3 bases, the J end lost 5 bases, and 7 bases lay between the germline ends. Per the germline V gene, CDR1 is SGHAT and CDR2 is FQNNGV. CDR3 length: 12 amino acids. The CDR3 is CASSLQGYGYTF. CDR3 DNA: TGTGCCAGCAGCTTGCAGGGATATGGCTACACCTTC. The full variable domain, completed using reference TRBV11-2 and TRBJ1-2, is EAGVAQSPRYKIIEKRQSVAFWCNPISGHATLYWYQQILGQGPKLLIQFQNNGVVDDSQLPKDRFSAERLKGVDSTLKIQPAKLEDSAVYLCASSLQGYGYTFGSGTRLTVV.

The rearrangement links TRBV19 to TRBJ2-4; 8 bases are shared with TRBD1. This CDR3 comprises 14 residues. J lost 7 bases, V lost 5 bases, and 7 bases had no gene match. Germline V gives CDR1 LNHDA, CDR2 SQIVND (reference sequence). Here the CDR3 reads CASSAQGALNIQYF. CDR3 DNA: TGTGCCAGTAGTGCCCAGGGGGCGTTGAACATTCAGTACTTC.

V usage is TRBV10-2 and J usage is TRBJ2-7; 9 bases agree with TRBD1. The junction had 8 bases not matched to a gene; V was cut back by 6 bases and J by 2 bases. Germline loops: CDR1 WSHSY, CDR2 SAAADI. This CDR3 spans 15 amino acids. CDR3: CASSLRQGGAYEQYF. The CDR3 bases are TGCGCCAGCAGCCTTCGACAGGGGGGAGCCTACGAGCAGTACTTC.

The rearrangement joins TRBV5-1 to TRBJ2-5, with 7 bases lining up with TRBD2. This CDR3 contains 14 residues. Germline CDR1 SGHRS, CDR2 YFSETQ. Trimming cost V 4 bases and J 2 bases; bases outside gene matches: 5. For the CDR3, the DNA is TGCGCCAGCAGCCTCCGGACTAGTCAAGAGACCCAGTACTTC. It specifies CASSLRTSQETQYF.

This clone was counted between two and nine times. This chain joins TRBV28 and TRBJ2-5, with D possibly being TRBD1 (5 bases). Germline assignment: CDR1 MDHEN and CDR2 SYDVKM. Trimming cost V 3 bases and J 2 bases, with 13 bases left between them. This CDR3 has 15 residues. The CDR3 DNA sequence: TGTGCCAGCAGTTTCAGAAGGTCAGGGCAAGAGACCCAGTACTTC. It yields the protein CASSFRRSGQETQYF.

V usage is TRBV4-2 and J usage is TRBJ1-4; D is unresolved. V dropped 1 base and J dropped 5 bases, with 8 bases sitting between them. Germline loops: CDR1 LGHNA, CDR2 YNFKEQ. The CDR3 consists of 14 residues. The CDR3: CASSQVDTNEKLFF. The CDR3, as DNA: TGTGCCAGCAGCCAAGTTGATACAAATGAAAAACTGTTTTTT.

The rearrangement uses TRBV6-2 or TRBV6-3 and TRBJ2-3; TRBD2 matches at 8 bases. Germline CDR1 and CDR2: MNHEY and SVGEGT. The ends lost 2 bases at V and 8 bases at J; junction bases unmatched: 3. This CDR3 is built from 13 residues. The CDR3 DNA is TGTGCCAGCAGTTACGGAGCGGGGGTTACGCAGTATTTT. This codes for CASSYGAGVTQYF.

The chain combines TRBV10-3 with TRBJ2-7; 8 bases agree with TRBD1. The CDR3 has 14 amino acids. Germline V CDR1 and CDR2: ENHRY, SYGVKD. V shed 6 bases, J shed 7 bases, and the junction held 11 bases outside the gene matches. The CDR3, as DNA: TGTGCCATCAGCCCCGACAGGGGCGCGGGGGAGCAGTACTTC. Its protein product is CAISPDRGAGEQYF.

The chain combines TRBV21-1 with TRBJ2-2; the tabulated D call, TRBD1, remains unverified against the DNA. TRBV21-1 is given as a pseudogene. The CDR3 is made up of 16 amino acids. The CDR3, as DNA: TGTGCCAGCAGCAAACCCGGGACAGGGGACACCGGGGAGCTGTTTTTT. Residues: CASSKPGTGDTGELFF.

The genes are TRBV7-2 and TRBJ2-1; no firm D call. Trimming took 6 bases from V and 9 from J, leaving 18 bases between them. CDR1 is SGHTA and CDR2 is FQGNSA in the germline V gene. The CDR3 contains 14 residues. CDR3 residues: CASRLPLGSSEQFF. The DNA for the CDR3 is TGTGCCAGCAGACTTCCCCTGGGCAGCAGTGAGCAGTTCTTC.

This chain connects TRBV7-6 to TRBJ2-5, with 10 bases aligning to TRBD2. V shed 0 bases and J 4 bases; nucleotides not matched to a gene: 8. Germline loops: CDR1 SGHVS, CDR2 FNYEAQ. The length of the CDR3 is 17 residues. The CDR3 sequence: CASSLAPSGGALETQYF. The CDR3, as DNA: TGTGCCAGCAGCTTAGCGCCCAGCGGGGGGGCCTTAGAGACCCAGTACTTC.

This clone was picked up one time. The rearrangement uses TRBV5-4 and TRBJ2-7; 8 nucleotides agree with TRBD1. The length of the CDR3 is 15 residues. Germline V gene data show CDR1 as SGHNT and CDR2 as YYREEE (reference sequence). V shed 4 bases, J shed 4 bases, and the junction held 10 bases outside the gene matches. Here the CDR3 reads CASSQRLGTGYEQYF. The CDR3 coding sequence is TGTGCCAGCAGCCAACGCCTCGGGACAGGATACGAGCAGTACTTC. The variable domain in full, completed from reference TRBV5-4 and TRBJ2-7, reads ETGVTQSPTHLIKTRGQQVTLRCSSQSGHNTVSWYQQALGQGPQFIFQYYREEENGRGNFPPRFSGLQFPNYSSELNVNALELDDSALYLCASSQRLGTGYEQYFGPGTRLTVT.

J is TRBJ2-7 and V is TRBV18; D is possibly TRBD2 (7 bases). The germline V gene has CDR1 KGHSH and CDR2 LQKENI. V lost 2 bases and J lost 9, with 14 bases in between. The CDR3 consists of 13 residues. The CDR3: CASSPRGGGMQYF. CDR3 nucleotides: TGTGCCAGCTCACCAAGGGGGGGAGGAATGCAGTACTTC.

The chain recombines TRBV11-2 with TRBJ2-1; 10 bases align to TRBD2. Germline V CDR1 and CDR2: SGHAT, FQNNGV. The CDR3 covers 16 residues. Trimming cost V 1 base and J 10 bases; bases outside gene matches: 10. CDR3 sequence reads: CASSLVGSSGSREQFF. The CDR3 DNA reads as TGTGCCAGCAGCTTAGTGGGGTCTAGCGGGAGTCGAGAGCAGTTCTTC.